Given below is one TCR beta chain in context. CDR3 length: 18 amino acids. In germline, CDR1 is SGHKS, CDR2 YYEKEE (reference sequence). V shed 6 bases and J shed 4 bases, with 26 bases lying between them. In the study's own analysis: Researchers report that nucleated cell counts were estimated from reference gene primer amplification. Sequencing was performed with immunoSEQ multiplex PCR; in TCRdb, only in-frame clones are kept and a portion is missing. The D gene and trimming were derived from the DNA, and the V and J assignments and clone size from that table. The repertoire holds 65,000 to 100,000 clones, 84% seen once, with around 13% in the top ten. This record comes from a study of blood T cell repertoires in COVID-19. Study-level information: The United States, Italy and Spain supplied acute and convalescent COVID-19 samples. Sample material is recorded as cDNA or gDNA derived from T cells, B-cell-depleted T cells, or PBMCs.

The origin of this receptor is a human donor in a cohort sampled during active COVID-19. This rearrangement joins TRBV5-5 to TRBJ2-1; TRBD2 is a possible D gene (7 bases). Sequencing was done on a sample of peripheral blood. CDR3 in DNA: TGTGCCAGCACAGCTTGGGGGGGGCTCGGCGTCCCATACAATGAGCAGTTCTTC. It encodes CASTAWGGLGVPYNEQFF.